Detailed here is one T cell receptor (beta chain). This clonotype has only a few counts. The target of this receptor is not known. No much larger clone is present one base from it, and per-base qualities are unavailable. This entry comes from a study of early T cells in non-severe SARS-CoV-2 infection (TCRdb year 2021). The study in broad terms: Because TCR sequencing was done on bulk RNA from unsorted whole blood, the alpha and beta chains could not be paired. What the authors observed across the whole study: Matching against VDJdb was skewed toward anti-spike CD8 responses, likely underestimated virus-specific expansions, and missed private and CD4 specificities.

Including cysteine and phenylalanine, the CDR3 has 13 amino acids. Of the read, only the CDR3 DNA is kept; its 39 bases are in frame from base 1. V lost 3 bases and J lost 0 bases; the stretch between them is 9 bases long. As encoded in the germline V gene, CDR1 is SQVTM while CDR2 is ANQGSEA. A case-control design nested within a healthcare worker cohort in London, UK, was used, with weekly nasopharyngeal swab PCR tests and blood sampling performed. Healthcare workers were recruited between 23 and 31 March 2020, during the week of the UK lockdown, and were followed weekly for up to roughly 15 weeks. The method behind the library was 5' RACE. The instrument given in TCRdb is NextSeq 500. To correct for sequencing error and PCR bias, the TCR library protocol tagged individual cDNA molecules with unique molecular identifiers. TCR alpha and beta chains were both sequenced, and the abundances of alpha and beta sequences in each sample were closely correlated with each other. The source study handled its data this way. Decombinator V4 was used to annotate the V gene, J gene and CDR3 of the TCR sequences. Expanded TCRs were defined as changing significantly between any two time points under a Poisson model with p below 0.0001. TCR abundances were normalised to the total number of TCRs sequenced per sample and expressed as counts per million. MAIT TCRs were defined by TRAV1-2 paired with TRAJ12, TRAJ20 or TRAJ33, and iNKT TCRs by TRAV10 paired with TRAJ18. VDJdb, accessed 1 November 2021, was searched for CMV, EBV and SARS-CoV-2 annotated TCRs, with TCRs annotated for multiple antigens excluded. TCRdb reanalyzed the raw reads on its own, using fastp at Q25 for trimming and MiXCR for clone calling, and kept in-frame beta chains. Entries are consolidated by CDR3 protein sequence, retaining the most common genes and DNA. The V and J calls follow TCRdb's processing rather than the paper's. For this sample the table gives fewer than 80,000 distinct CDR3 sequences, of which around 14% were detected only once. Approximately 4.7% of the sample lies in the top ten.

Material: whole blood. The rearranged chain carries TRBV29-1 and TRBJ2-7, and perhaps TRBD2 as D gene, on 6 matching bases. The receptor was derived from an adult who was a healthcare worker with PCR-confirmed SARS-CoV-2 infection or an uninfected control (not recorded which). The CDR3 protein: CSVDGGNSYEQYF. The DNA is TGCAGCGTTGACGGCGGGAACTCCTACGAGCAGTACTTC.